A single sample gave rise to the 5 T cell receptor beta chains below, sequenced in a study of blood T cell repertoires in COVID-19. The repertoire was sequenced with immunoSEQ multiplex PCR; TCRdb's copy has only in-frame clones and lacks some. This table holds some 190,000 clones, 84% found once. The sequenced sample consisted of peripheral blood. These receptors were obtained from a woman of 80 years or more with COVID-19, enrolled during active disease.

The chain recombines TRBV20-1 with TRBJ1-6; the D gene is possibly TRBD1 (6 bases). This CDR3 has 15 residues. From germline, CDR1 is DFQATT and CDR2 SNEGSKA (reference sequence). Trimming pared 3 bases from V and 8 bases from J, leaving 17 bases between. This CDR3 reads CSASRSGGQYSPLHF. CDR3 nucleotides: TGCAGTGCTAGTCGGTCGGGGGGGCAATATTCACCCCTCCACTTT.

DNA for the CDR3: TGTGCCAGCAGGGGAGCGGGACTAGCGGACTACGAGCAGTACTTC. This encodes CASRGAGLADYEQYF. V gene TRBV6-5 combines with J gene TRBJ2-7; TRBD2 aligns across 11 bases. The V and J ends lost 6 bases and 3 bases, in that order; junction bases with no gene match: 7. The CDR3 length is 15 residues. Germline values: CDR1 MNHEY, CDR2 SVGAGI.

Concerning this clone itself: One end of the junction fails to match germline, which may point to a read error. The rearrangement uses TRBV7-7 and TRBJ2-1; TRBD1 aligns across 7 bases. Germline-derived CDR1 and CDR2 are SSHAT and FNYEAQ (reference sequence). The CDR3 covers 16 residues. The CDR3 bases are TGTGCTAGCAGCTTAGGACAGGTTGGGACCTACAATGAGCAGTTCTTC. Its translation: CASSLGQVGTYNEQFF.

V usage is TRBV2 and J usage is TRBJ2-1; 11 nucleotides line up with TRBD2. The CDR3 consists of 16 residues. Trimming took 8 bases from V and 2 from J; bases not matched to a gene: 8. CDR1 and CDR2 from the germline V gene are SNHLY and FYNNEI. The CDR3 DNA is TGTGCCAGCCGACCCATGGGACTAGCGGCCTACAATGAGCAGTTCTTC. Residues: CASRPMGLAAYNEQFF.

The rearrangement uses TRBV7-3 and TRBJ2-1, with D possibly matching TRBD2 (5 bases). The CDR3 contains 16 residues. Germline V lookup: CDR1 SGHTA, CDR2 FQGTGA. The germline V and J ends were trimmed by 7 bases and 1 base, with 17 bases remaining between them. This CDR3 reads CASTPSAGASYNEQFF. The CDR3 nucleotides read TGTGCCAGCACCCCATCTGCGGGTGCTTCCTACAATGAGCAGTTCTTC. The whole variable domain, filled in from reference TRBV7-3 and TRBJ2-1, reads GAGVSQTPSNKVTEKGKYVELRCDPISGHTALYWYRQSLGQGPEFLIYFQGTGAADDSGLPNDRFFAVRPEGSVSTLKIQRTERGDSAVYLCASTPSAGASYNEQFFGPGTRLTVL.